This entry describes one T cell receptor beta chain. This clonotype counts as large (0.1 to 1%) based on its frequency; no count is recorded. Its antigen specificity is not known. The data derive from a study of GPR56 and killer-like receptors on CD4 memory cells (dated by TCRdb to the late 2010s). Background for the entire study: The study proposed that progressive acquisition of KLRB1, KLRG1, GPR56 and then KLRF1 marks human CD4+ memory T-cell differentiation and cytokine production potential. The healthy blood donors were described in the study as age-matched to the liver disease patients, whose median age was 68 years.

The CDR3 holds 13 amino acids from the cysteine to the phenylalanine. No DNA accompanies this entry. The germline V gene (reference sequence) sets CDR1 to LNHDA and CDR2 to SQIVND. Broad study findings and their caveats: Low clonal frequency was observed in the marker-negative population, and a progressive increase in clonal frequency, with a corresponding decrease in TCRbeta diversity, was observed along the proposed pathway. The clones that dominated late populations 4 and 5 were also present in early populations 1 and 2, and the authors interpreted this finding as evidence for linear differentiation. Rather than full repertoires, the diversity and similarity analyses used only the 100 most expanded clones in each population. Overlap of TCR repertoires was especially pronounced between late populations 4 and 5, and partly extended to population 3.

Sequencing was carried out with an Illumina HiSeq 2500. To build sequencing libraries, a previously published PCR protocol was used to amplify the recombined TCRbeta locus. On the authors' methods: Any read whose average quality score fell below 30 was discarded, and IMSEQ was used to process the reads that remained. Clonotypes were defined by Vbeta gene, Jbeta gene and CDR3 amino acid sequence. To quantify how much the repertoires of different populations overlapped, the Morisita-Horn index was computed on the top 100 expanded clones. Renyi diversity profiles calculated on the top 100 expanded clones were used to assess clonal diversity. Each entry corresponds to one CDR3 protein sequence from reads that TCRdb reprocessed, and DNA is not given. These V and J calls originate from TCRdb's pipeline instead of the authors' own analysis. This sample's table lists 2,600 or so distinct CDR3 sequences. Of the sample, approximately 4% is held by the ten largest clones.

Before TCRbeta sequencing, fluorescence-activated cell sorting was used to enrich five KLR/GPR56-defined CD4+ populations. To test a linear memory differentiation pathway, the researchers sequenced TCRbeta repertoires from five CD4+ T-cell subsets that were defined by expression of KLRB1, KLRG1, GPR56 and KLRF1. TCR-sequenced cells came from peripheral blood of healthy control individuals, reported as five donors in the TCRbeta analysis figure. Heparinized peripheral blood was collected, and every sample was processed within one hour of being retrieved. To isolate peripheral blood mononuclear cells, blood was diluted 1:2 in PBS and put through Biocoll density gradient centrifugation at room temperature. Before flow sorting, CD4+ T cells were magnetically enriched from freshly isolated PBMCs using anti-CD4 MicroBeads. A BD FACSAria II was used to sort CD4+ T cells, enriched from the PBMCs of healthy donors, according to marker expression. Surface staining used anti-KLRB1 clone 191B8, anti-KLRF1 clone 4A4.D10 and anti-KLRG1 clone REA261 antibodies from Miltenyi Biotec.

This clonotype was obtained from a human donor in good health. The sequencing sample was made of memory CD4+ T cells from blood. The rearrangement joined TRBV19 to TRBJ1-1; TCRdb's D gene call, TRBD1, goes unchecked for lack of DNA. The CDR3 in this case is CASTPTANTEAFF. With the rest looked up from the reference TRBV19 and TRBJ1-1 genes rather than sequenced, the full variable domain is DGGITQSPKYLFRKEGQNVTLSCEQNLNHDAMYWYRQDPGQGLRLIYYSQIVNDFQKGDIAEGYSVSREKKESFPLTVTSAQKNPTAFYLCASTPTANTEAFFGQGTRLTVV.